These 18 T cell receptor beta chains originate from one sample sequenced in a study of blood T cell repertoires in COVID-19. Method: immunoSEQ multiplex PCR; TCRdb's copy keeps in-frame clones and lacks some. The data show roughly 160,000 clones, approximately 80% seen once. The sequencing sample was made of peripheral blood. All receptors come from a woman aged 55 to 70 with acute or convalescent COVID-19.

V gene TRBV19 combines with J gene TRBJ2-3; 13 nucleotides line up with TRBD2. The V segment lost 7 bases and the J segment 0 bases; nucleotides outside the gene matches: 4. The CDR3 sequence is 16 residues long. The germline V gene encodes CDR1 LNHDA and CDR2 SQIVND (reference sequence). The CDR3 DNA reads as TGTGCCAGTACGACTAGCGGGGGGCCGAGCACAGATACGCAGTATTTT. As protein: CASTTSGGPSTDTQYF.

The gene calls are TRBV10-3 and TRBJ2-7, with 11 bases fitting TRBD2. Trimming removed 3 bases from V and 3 bases from J; junction bases left unmatched: 1. CDR1 is ENHRY, CDR2 SYGVKD, per germline. The CDR3 totals 14 residues. CDR3 region: CAISDSGGGYEQYF. For the CDR3, the DNA is TGTGCCATCAGTGATAGCGGGGGGGGCTACGAGCAGTACTTC.

Remarks on this clone: Other DNA sequences in the sample encode the same CDR3. The chain employs TRBV15 and TRBJ2-5; possibly TRBD2 for D (7 bases). This CDR3 is built from 15 residues. Germline V gene lookup returns CDR1 LNHNV and CDR2 YYDKDF (reference sequence). V was pared by 1 base and J by 3 bases, with 12 bases between. The CDR3 DNA is TGTGCCACCAGCAGAGGGGGGGGCAGGGAAGAGACCCAGTACTTC. Translation gives CATSRGGGREETQYF.

This clone was counted once. This chain links TRBV6-5 with TRBJ2-5; the match to TRBD1 covers 9 bases. The germline gives CDR1 MNHEY, CDR2 SVGAGI. Trimming cost V 3 bases and J 3 bases; bases outside gene matches: 2. The CDR3 length is 14 residues. This CDR3 is CASSYWTGEETQYF. CDR3 nucleotides: TGTGCCAGCAGTTATTGGACAGGGGAAGAGACCCAGTACTTC.

The chain recombines TRBV19 with TRBJ1-2; maybe TRBD1 (5 bases). Germline assignment: CDR1 LNHDA and CDR2 SQIVND (reference sequence). Trimming took off 7 bases at V and 5 bases at J, with 20 bases between the two ends. The CDR3 runs to 15 residues. CDR3 amino acids: CASNRTPKTGYGYTF. The CDR3 coding sequence is TGTGCCAGTAATAGGACACCTAAAACGGGTTATGGCTACACCTTC.

This clone has only one observation. J is TRBJ2-1 and V is TRBV11-2; TRBD2 matches 10 bases. The CDR3 runs to 17 residues. In germline, CDR1 is SGHAT, CDR2 FQNNGV. J was trimmed by 6 bases and V by 4 bases; bases with no gene match: 12. CDR3 sequence (DNA): TGTGCCAGCAGCTATAGCGGGGGGTCCCTTTTGAGCAATGAGCAGTTCTTC. This sequence encodes CASSYSGGSLLSNEQFF.

The rearrangement uses TRBV29-1 and TRBJ2-7, with D possibly TRBD2 on 6 matching bases. Germline V gene sequence: CDR1 SQVTM, CDR2 ANQGSEA. Trimming took off 6 bases at V and 3 bases at J, with 15 bases between the two ends. CDR3 size: 13 residues. The CDR3 loop is CSVGTLPNYEQYF. The DNA for the CDR3 is TGCAGCGTCGGGACTTTGCCGAACTACGAGCAGTACTTC.

The chain has TRBV6-5 and TRBJ1-2; 7 bases are a match to TRBD1. The CDR3 is 14 amino acids. The V segment lost 6 bases and the J segment 5 bases; nucleotides outside the gene matches: 9. Germline CDR1 and CDR2: MNHEY and SVGAGI. The CDR3 DNA follows: TGTGCCAGCAGCGCCGTGCAGGGGGATTATGGCTACACCTTC. Protein sequence: CASSAVQGDYGYTF.

The chain combines TRBV7-9 with TRBJ1-4, with D perhaps TRBD1 (6 bases). The germline V gene encodes CDR1 SEHNR and CDR2 FQNEAQ (reference sequence). The CDR3 is 15 residues long. Trimming stripped 4 bases from V and 7 bases from J, with 16 bases between. CDR3 sequence: CASSSPGTFLEKLFF. In DNA form, the CDR3 reads TGTGCCAGCAGCTCTCCCGGGACATTTCTTGAAAAACTGTTTTTT.

The rearrangement uses TRBV12-3 or TRBV12-4 and TRBJ1-2; D unclear. This CDR3 contains 12 residues. V shed 5 bases and J shed 8 bases, with 12 bases lying between them. The CDR3 is CASSRTEVGYTF. The CDR3 nucleotides read TGTGCCAGCAGTCGGACGGAGGTGGGCTACACCTTC.

For the CDR3, the DNA is TGCGCCAGCAGCCAAGATACGGGGAGCTCCTACAATGAGCAGTTCTTC. Encoded protein: CASSQDTGSSYNEQFF. The genes are TRBV4-1 and TRBJ2-1; a possible D gene is TRBD2 (5 bases). The CDR3 has 16 residues. The V gene lost 0 bases and the J gene lost 0 bases, with 9 bases spanning the gap. CDR1 is MGHRA and CDR2 is YSYEKL in the germline V gene.

This chain joins TRBV19 and TRBJ2-1, with 13 bases that match TRBD2. J lost 4 bases, V lost 3 bases, and 0 bases had no gene match. Per germline, CDR1 LNHDA and CDR2 SQIVND (reference sequence). The CDR3 sequence is 15 residues long. CDR3 in DNA: TGTGCCAGTAGTATGACTAGCGGGGGGTACAATGAGCAGTTCTTC. It codes for CASSMTSGGYNEQFF. The whole variable domain, remainder taken from reference TRBV19 and TRBJ2-1, is DGGITQSPKYLFRKEGQNVTLSCEQNLNHDAMYWYRQDPGQGLRLIYYSQIVNDFQKGDIAEGYSVSREKKESFPLTVTSAQKNPTAFYLCASSMTSGGYNEQFFGPGTRLTVL.

V gene TRBV11-2 combines with J gene TRBJ1-4; TRBD1 matches at 9 bases. The CDR3 runs to 14 residues. Germline CDR1 is SGHAT and CDR2 is FQNNGV. V lost 5 bases to trimming and J lost 11 bases; unmatched junction nucleotides: 9. CDR3 sequence reads: CASSTDRGTAKLFF. In DNA form, the CDR3 reads TGTGCCAGCAGCACCGACAGGGGGACAGCGAAACTGTTTTTT.

In DNA, the CDR3 is TGTGCCAGTAGTAAGTTTCCCCGGGGGAACACTGAAGCTTTCTTT. It specifies CASSKFPRGNTEAFF. The chain recombines TRBV19 with TRBJ1-1; D not resolved. Deletions cut 4 bases from V and 1 base from J, with 13 bases between. Germline loops: CDR1 LNHDA, CDR2 SQIVND (reference sequence). The CDR3 has 15 residues.

The chain carries TRBV24-1 and TRBJ2-7, with 11 bases aligning to TRBD1. Unmatched junction bases numbered 7, after V lost 2 bases and J lost 2 bases. The CDR3 sequence is 17 residues long. CDR1 KGHDR and CDR2 SFDVKD come from the germline V gene. CDR3 in DNA: TGTGCCACCAGTGATTCCCCGGACAGGGGGCTACCCTACGAGCAGTACTTC. It codes for CATSDSPDRGLPYEQYF.

This rearrangement joins TRBV9 to TRBJ2-7, with TRBD1 matching 7 bases. V shed 4 bases, J shed 0 bases, and the junction held 7 bases outside the gene matches. The CDR3 totals 15 residues. Germline lookup yields CDR1 SGDLS and CDR2 YYNGEE. CDR3 in DNA: TGTGCCAGCAGCCCGACAGGGTCGCCCTCCTACGAGCAGTACTTC. This encodes CASSPTGSPSYEQYF.

The chain links TRBV28 to TRBJ2-7; 9 bases align to TRBD1. V lost 7 bases to trimming and J lost 5 bases; unmatched junction nucleotides: 12. The CDR3 loop spans 15 amino acids. The germline V gene encodes CDR1 MDHEN and CDR2 SYDVKM. This chain's CDR3 is CASTLSGTGSNEQYF. DNA of the CDR3: TGTGCCAGCACTCTATCCGGGACAGGGTCGAACGAGCAGTACTTC.

This chain joins TRBV3-1 (or the pseudogene TRBV3-2) and TRBJ2-1, with 10 bases aligning to TRBD2. CDR1 and CDR2 (germline): LGHDT, YNNKEL (reference sequence). V gave up 4 bases and J gave up 1 base; unmatched junction bases: 7. There are 17 residues in the CDR3. CDR3 in DNA: TGTGCCAGCAGCCTACAGACTAGCGGGTATTCCTACAATGAGCAGTTCTTC. This gives the protein CASSLQTSGYSYNEQFF.